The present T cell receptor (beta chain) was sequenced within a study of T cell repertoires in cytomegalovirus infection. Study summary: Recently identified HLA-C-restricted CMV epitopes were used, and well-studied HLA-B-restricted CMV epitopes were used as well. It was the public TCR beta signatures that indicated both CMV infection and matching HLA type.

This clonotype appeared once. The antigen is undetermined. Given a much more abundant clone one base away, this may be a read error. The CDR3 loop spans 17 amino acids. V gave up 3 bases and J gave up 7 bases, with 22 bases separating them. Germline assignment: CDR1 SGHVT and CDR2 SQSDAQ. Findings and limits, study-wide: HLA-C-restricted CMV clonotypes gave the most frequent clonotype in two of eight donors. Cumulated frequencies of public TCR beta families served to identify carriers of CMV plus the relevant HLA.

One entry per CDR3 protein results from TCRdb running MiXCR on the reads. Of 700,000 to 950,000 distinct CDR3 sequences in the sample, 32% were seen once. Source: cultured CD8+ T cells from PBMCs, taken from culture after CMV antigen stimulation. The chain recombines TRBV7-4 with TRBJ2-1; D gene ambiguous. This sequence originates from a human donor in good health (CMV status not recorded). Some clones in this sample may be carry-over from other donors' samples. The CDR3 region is CASSFPLGSDTSNEQFF. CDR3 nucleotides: TGTGCCAGCAGCTTTCCATTGGGATCGGATACGTCTAATGAGCAGTTCTTC. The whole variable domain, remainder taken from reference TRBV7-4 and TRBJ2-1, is GAGVSQSPRYKVAKRGRDVALRCDSISGHVTLYWYRQTLGQGSEVLTYSQSDAQRDKSGRPSGRFSAERPERSVSTLKIQRTEQGDSAVYLCASSFPLGSDTSNEQFFGPGTRLTVL.